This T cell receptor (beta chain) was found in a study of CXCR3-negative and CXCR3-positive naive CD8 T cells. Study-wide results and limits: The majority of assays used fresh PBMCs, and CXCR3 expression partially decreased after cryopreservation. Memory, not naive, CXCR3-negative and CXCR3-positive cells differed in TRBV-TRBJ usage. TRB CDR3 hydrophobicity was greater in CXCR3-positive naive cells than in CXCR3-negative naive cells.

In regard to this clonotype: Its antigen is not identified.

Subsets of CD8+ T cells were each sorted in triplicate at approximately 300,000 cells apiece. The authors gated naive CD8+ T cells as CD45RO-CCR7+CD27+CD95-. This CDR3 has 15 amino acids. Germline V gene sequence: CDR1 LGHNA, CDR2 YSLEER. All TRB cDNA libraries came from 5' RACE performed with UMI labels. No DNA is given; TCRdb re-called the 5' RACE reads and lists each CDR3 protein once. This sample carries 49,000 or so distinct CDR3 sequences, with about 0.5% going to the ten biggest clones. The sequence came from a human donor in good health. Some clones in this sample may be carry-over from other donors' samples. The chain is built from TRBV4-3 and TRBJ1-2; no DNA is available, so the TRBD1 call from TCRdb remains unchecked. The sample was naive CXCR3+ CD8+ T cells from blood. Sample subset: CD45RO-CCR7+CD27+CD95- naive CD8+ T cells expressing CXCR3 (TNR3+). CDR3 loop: CASSQWQGSNYGYTF.